These 14 T cell receptor beta chains were all obtained from the same sample, sequenced in a study of blood T cell repertoires in COVID-19. Sequencing used immunoSEQ multiplex PCR; TCRdb keeps in-frame clones, though not all of them. In the table there are approximately 75,000 clones, 65% to 90% of which are singletons. Sequencing input: peripheral blood. The receptors stem from a man older than 75 with COVID-19, enrolled during active disease.

This clone was recorded once. The chain combines TRBV18 with TRBJ2-5; D gene ambiguous. This CDR3 spans 14 amino acids. With 1 base removed from V and 1 base from J, the gap between germline ends came to 7 bases. Germline loops: CDR1 KGHSH, CDR2 LQKENI. CDR3 amino acids: CASSPLSLQETQYF. CDR3 sequence (DNA): TGTGCCAGCTCACCACTCAGTCTCCAAGAGACCCAGTACTTC.

This clone was seen once. The rearrangement joins TRBV6-5 to TRBJ2-2; TRBD2 might be the D (6 bases). CDR1 is MNHEY, CDR2 SVGAGI, per germline. This CDR3 comprises 14 residues. V lost 8 bases to trimming and J lost 3 bases, with 13 bases between them. CDR3 sequence (DNA): TGTGCCAGCTCTAAAGGGGACTACACCGGGGAGCTGTTTTTT. Protein sequence: CASSKGDYTGELFF.

The V gene is TRBV24-1, the J gene TRBJ2-2; no reliable D call. Trimming stripped 5 bases from V and 5 bases from J, with 8 bases between. There are 13 residues in the CDR3. In germline, CDR1 is KGHDR, CDR2 SFDVKD. In DNA form, the CDR3 reads TGTGCCACCAGTGGGTCGGTAACCGGGGAGCTGTTTTTT. Its translation is CATSGSVTGELFF.

The rearrangement links TRBV11-1 to TRBJ1-1; D is perhaps TRBD1 (6 bases). Trimming removed 8 bases at V and 4 bases at J, with 17 bases between. This CDR3 region has 14 residues. Germline loops: CDR1 SGHAT, CDR2 FQDESV (reference sequence). The CDR3 protein is CASAPGGPTTEAFF. CDR3 bases: TGTGCCAGCGCCCCGGGGGGCCCTACCACTGAAGCTTTCTTT.

The genes are TRBV5-1 and TRBJ1-4, with 7 bases fitting TRBD1. CDR1 is SGHRS and CDR2 is YFSETQ in the germline V gene. The CDR3 covers 16 residues. The junction had 10 bases not matched to a gene; V was cut back by 4 bases and J by 4 bases. CDR3 nucleotide sequence: TGCGCCAGCAGCCCCGGGACAGCAGCGGGTAATGAAAAACTGTTTTTT. Amino acid sequence: CASSPGTAAGNEKLFF.

The CDR3 DNA sequence: TGTGCCAGCAGCTTGAGTAGGGGAGAGACCCAGTACTTC. Its protein is CASSLSRGETQYF. J is TRBJ2-5 and V is TRBV11-3, with D perhaps matching TRBD1 (5 bases). This CDR3 is built from 13 residues. Germline V lookup: CDR1 SGHNT, CDR2 YENEEA. Trimming removed 3 bases from V and 4 bases from J, with 9 bases in between.

The CDR3 spells CASSLNNDSPLHF. In nucleotides, the CDR3 is TGCGCCAGCAGCTTAAACAACGATTCACCCCTCCACTTT. This chain connects TRBV5-1 to TRBJ1-6; the D is unclear. The CDR3 spans 13 residues. With 2 bases removed from V and 8 bases from J, the gap between germline ends came to 8 bases. CDR1 and CDR2 (germline): SGHRS, YFSETQ.

The chain employs TRBV7-9 and TRBJ1-1; 7 bases are shared with TRBD1. The CDR3 has 13 residues. CDR1 is SEHNR, CDR2 FQNEAQ, per germline (reference sequence). The junction had 2 bases not matched to a gene; V was cut back by 1 base and J by 6 bases. CDR3 protein: CASSLGQGAEAFF. DNA of the CDR3: TGTGCCAGCAGCTTAGGACAGGGTGCTGAAGCTTTCTTT. Full variable domain (remainder filled in from reference TRBV7-9 and TRBJ1-1): DTGVSQNPRHKITKRGQNVTFRCDPISEHNRLYWYRQTLGQGPEFLTYFQNEAQLEKSRLLSDRFSAERPKGSFSTLEIQRTEQGDSAMYLCASSLGQGAEAFFGQGTRLTVV.

The chain links TRBV28 to TRBJ2-7; tentative D call: TRBD1 (5 bases). V was cut by 6 bases and J by 2 bases, with 17 bases left in between. This CDR3 has 15 residues. Looked up from germline, CDR1 is MDHEN and CDR2 is SYDVKM. CDR3 residues: CASRPAVIGAYEQYF. The CDR3, as DNA: TGTGCCAGCAGGCCGGCGGTGATAGGGGCCTACGAGCAGTACTTC. Supplemented by reference TRBV28 and TRBJ2-7, the full variable domain reads DVKVTQSSRYLVKRTGEKVFLECVQDMDHENMFWYRQDPGLGLRLIYFSYDVKMKEKGDIPEGYSVSREKKERFSLILESASTNQTSMYLCASRPAVIGAYEQYFGPGTRLTVT.

CDR3 DNA: TGTGCCAGCAGCCTCCACCAAAACAGGGTTGGCTACACCTTC. Translation gives CASSLHQNRVGYTF. J is TRBJ1-2 and V is TRBV3-1 (or the pseudogene TRBV3-2); possible D gene TRBD1, 6 bases. V lost 4 bases and J 7 bases, leaving 16 bases between the germline ends. The germline V gene has CDR1 LGHDT and CDR2 YNNKEL (reference sequence). The CDR3 has 14 amino acids.

This clone was picked up one time. V gene TRBV5-6 combines with J gene TRBJ1-6, with D hard to call. The length of the CDR3 is 16 residues. Germline V lookup: CDR1 SGHDT, CDR2 YYEEEE. The germline V and J ends were trimmed by 4 bases and 0 bases, with 11 bases remaining between them. The CDR3 nucleotides are TGTGCCAGCAGCCAGCGTCTGAGCTCCTATAATTCACCCCTCCACTTT. Translating it yields CASSQRLSSYNSPLHF.

The chain carries TRBV9 and TRBJ1-1; TRBD1 agrees at 9 bases. CDR1 and CDR2 from the germline V gene are SGDLS and YYNGEE. CDR3 length equals 17 residues. V lost 0 bases and J lost 2; bases outside the gene matches: 8. For the CDR3, the DNA is TGTGCCAGCAGCGTAGGGGACAGGGTGGGCGTTAACACTGAAGCTTTCTTT. It codes for CASSVGDRVGVNTEAFF.

The chain uses TRBV19 and TRBJ2-3, with D uncertain. This CDR3 region has 13 residues. V was cut by 1 base and J by 5 bases, with 7 bases left in between. The germline V gene encodes CDR1 LNHDA and CDR2 SQIVND (reference sequence). The CDR3: CASSIGFGDTQYF. CDR3 DNA sequence: TGTGCCAGTAGTATAGGATTCGGAGATACGCAGTATTTT.

The V call is TRBV4-1, the J call TRBJ1-2; 11 nucleotides agree with TRBD1. There are 16 residues in the CDR3. CDR1 is MGHRA, CDR2 YSYEKL, per germline. The V gene end was trimmed by 3 bases and the J gene end by 4 bases; junction bases not matched to a gene: 7. The CDR3 bases are TGCGCCAGCAGCCAGTCGGCGGGACAGGGGGTCTATGGCTACACCTTC. Residues: CASSQSAGQGVYGYTF.